This T cell receptor (beta chain) appears in the sequencing data of a study of blood T cells in healthy people across ages. Study-level points and caveats: Considered underestimates were the diversity estimates obtained from one million T cells. Observed TCR beta diversity per million T cells went down as age went up. This fall followed a roughly linear course with age.

Using a J-beta primer mix together with a sample-barcoded 5' primer, a second PCR was run for 7 to 11 cycles. Each cDNA molecule carried a tag from a template-switch adaptor that contained 12 random nucleotides. Every individual sample yielded 2.5 million or more paired-end reads (each containing CDR3). In TCRdb, the 5' RACE reads were re-called with MiXCR into one record per CDR3 protein. The table lists 790,000 or so distinct CDR3 sequences, roughly 46% of them singletons. On this clonotype: Its antigen is undetermined.

The germline V gene has CDR1 MNHEY and CDR2 SVGEGT. The V gene lost 0 bases and the J gene lost 2 bases, with 15 bases spanning the gap. The CDR3 spans 17 residues. The sample comprised blood. This clonotype was sampled from an elderly man in good health. The chain links TRBV6-2 or TRBV6-3 to TRBJ2-3; maybe TRBD1 (6 bases). In DNA, the CDR3 is TGTGCCAGCAGTTACTCGTTCCCGGACAGAGACACAGATACGCAGTATTTT. Its protein product is CASSYSFPDRDTDTQYF.